Each of the 29 T cell receptor beta chains below was sequenced from the same sample in a study of T cell repertoires in cytomegalovirus infection. What these receptors recognize is not known. MiXCR, applied by TCRdb to the reads, yields one record per CDR3 protein. The table includes 900,000 to 950,000 distinct CDR3 sequences, around 32% detected once. Source: cultured CD8+ T cells from PBMCs, taken from culture after CMV antigen stimulation. Receptor source: a human donor in good health (CMV status not recorded). Some clones in this sample may be carry-over from other donors' samples.

About this clonotype itself: At one boundary the junction diverges from the germline segment, which might be a read error. The chain has TRBV9 and TRBJ1-1; 7 bases match TRBD1. CDR1 and CDR2 (germline): SGDLS, YYNGEE. CDR3 size: 13 residues. The CDR3 sequence: CVSSAVGRDRLFF. DNA for the CDR3: TGTGTCAGCAGCGCAGTGGGCCGGGACAGACTGTTCTTT.

CDR3 amino acids: CASMTGGAGEKLFF. The CDR3 DNA reads TGTGCCAGCATGACAGGGGGCGCGGGTGAAAAACTGTTTTTT. This chain links TRBV27 with TRBJ1-4, with 10 bases aligning to TRBD1. The CDR3 contains 14 residues. V lost 7 bases to trimming and J lost 7 bases; unmatched junction nucleotides: 6. CDR1 and CDR2 (germline): MNHEY, SMNVEV (reference sequence).

This clonotype was picked up a small number of times. This rearrangement joins TRBV28 to TRBJ2-1, with D tentatively TRBD1 (6 bases). V lost 1 base, J lost 5 bases, and 15 bases lay in between. The CDR3 is 16 amino acids. Germline assignment: CDR1 MDHEN and CDR2 SYDVKM. The CDR3 bases are TGTGCCAGCAGTTTATCCTGGCAGGGGACCGACAATGAGCAGTTCTTC. It specifies CASSLSWQGTDNEQFF.

This clonotype has just a few counts. The chain carries TRBV20-1 and TRBJ2-7, with D hard to call. Germline loops: CDR1 DFQATT, CDR2 SNEGSKA (reference sequence). The CDR3 sequence is 13 residues long. The V gene lost 0 bases and the J gene lost 7 bases, with 13 bases spanning the gap. In nucleotides, the CDR3 is TGCAGTGCTAGAGATGTTAGGATCTGGGAGCAGTACGTC. Residues: CSARDVRIWEQYV.

This clonotype was observed at least ten times. This sequence joins TRBV6-6 and TRBJ2-1; TRBD1 or TRBD2 may be the D gene (6 bases each). Germline lookup yields CDR1 MNHNY and CDR2 SVGAGI (reference sequence). Between the trimmed V and J ends, which lost 2 bases and 4 bases, there was a span of 12 bases. CDR3 length: 15 amino acids. The CDR3 DNA sequence: TGTGCCAGCAGTTACGATCGGGGGCTTTACAATGAGCAGTTCTTC. Translation gives CASSYDRGLYNEQFF.

This clonotype has at least ten counts. The chain couples TRBV11-3 to TRBJ1-1, with 8 nucleotides matching TRBD1. Germline values: CDR1 SGHNT, CDR2 YENEEA. J was trimmed by 1 base and V by 5 bases; bases with no gene match: 0. This CDR3 is built from 13 residues. The CDR3 spells CASSGQGNTEAFF. CDR3 bases: TGTGCCAGCAGCGGACAGGGGAACACTGAAGCTTTCTTT.

In this sample, this clonotype turned up many times. The chain links TRBV7-2 to TRBJ1-5; D is undetermined. The germline V gene encodes CDR1 SGHTA and CDR2 FQGNSA. The CDR3 contains 16 residues. V shed 5 bases and J shed 3 bases, with 17 bases lying between them. This chain's CDR3 is CASSTLHGRANQPQHF. The CDR3, as DNA: TGTGCCAGCAGCACCCTGCATGGGAGGGCCAATCAGCCCCAGCATTTT.

V and J are TRBV4-2 and TRBJ1-1, with D perhaps matching TRBD1 (5 bases). V gave up 3 bases and J gave up 7 bases, with 15 bases separating them. The germline V gene encodes CDR1 LGHNA and CDR2 YNFKEQ. The CDR3 has 14 residues. CDR3 sequence reads: CASSQGEGLGEAFF. CDR3 in DNA: TGTGCCAGCAGCCAGGGTGAGGGGCTGGGTGAAGCTTTCTTT.

The chain carries TRBV13 and TRBJ2-1; D is perhaps TRBD2 (5 bases). This CDR3 has 16 residues. Deletions cut 5 bases from V and 1 base from J, with 15 bases between. Germline values: CDR1 PRHDT, CDR2 FYEKMQ (reference sequence). CDR3 sequence reads: CASSALQPGSYNEQFF. DNA of the CDR3: TGTGCCAGCAGCGCTCTCCAGCCGGGATCCTACAATGAGCAGTTCTTC.

The chain is built from TRBV6-1 and TRBJ1-1, with D uncertain. The CDR3 is made up of 13 amino acids. The germline V gene has CDR1 MNHNS and CDR2 SASEGT. V lost 5 bases and J 4 bases, leaving 11 bases between the germline ends. CDR3 region: CASSKRLGTEAFF. The CDR3 DNA is TGTGCCAGCAGTAAACGACTGGGCACTGAAGCTTTCTTT.

This chain uses TRBV4-2 with TRBJ2-3, with D tentatively TRBD2 (7 bases). Germline V lookup: CDR1 LGHNA, CDR2 YNFKEQ. The CDR3 sequence is 16 residues long. The V and J ends lost 0 bases and 3 bases respectively, with 13 bases between them. Here the CDR3 reads CASSQDAGAGTDTQYF. In DNA, the CDR3 is TGTGCCAGCAGCCAAGATGCGGGGGCTGGGACAGATACGCAGTATTTT.

In DNA form, the CDR3 reads TGCGCCAGCAGCCCTTCTTTAGGGCGGGCGAACACTGAAGCTTTCTTT. It yields the protein CASSPSLGRANTEAFF. The genes are TRBV4-1 and TRBJ1-1; D is unclear. The V end was cut by 4 bases, the J end by 1 base, with 16 bases between. There are 16 residues in the CDR3. Germline assignment: CDR1 MGHRA and CDR2 YSYEKL.

This clonotype has more than one count but fewer than ten. This chain uses TRBV7-2 with TRBJ2-4; 7 nucleotides match TRBD1. The trim removed 3 bases at V and 3 bases at J, leaving 5 bases unmatched. CDR3 size: 15 residues. CDR1 is SGHTA and CDR2 is FQGNSA in the germline V gene. The CDR3 reads CASSLRGPHKNIQYF. DNA for the CDR3: TGTGCCAGCAGCTTGAGGGGGCCCCACAAAAACATTCAGTACTTC.

This chain joins TRBV19 and TRBJ1-2; the D gene is possibly TRBD1 (6 bases). The CDR3 sequence is 15 residues long. Germline CDR1 reads LNHDA; CDR2 reads SQIVND (reference sequence). V lost 4 bases and J 2 bases, leaving 14 bases between the germline ends. CDR3 region: CASSRYRAPNYGYTF. CDR3 sequence (DNA): TGTGCCAGTAGTAGATACAGGGCACCCAACTATGGCTACACCTTC.

This CDR3 reads CASSINSNYGYTF. The DNA of the CDR3 is TGTGCCAGTAGTATTAACTCAAACTATGGCTACACCTTC. The V call is TRBV19, the J call TRBJ1-2; D is ambiguous. V was clipped by 3 bases and J by 2 bases, with 7 bases between them. This CDR3 has 13 residues. CDR1 and CDR2 (germline): LNHDA, SQIVND (reference sequence).

In this sample, this clonotype turned up many times. The chain uses TRBV12-3 or TRBV12-4 and TRBJ2-7; 7 bases align to TRBD1. This CDR3 is 12 amino acids long. V dropped 5 bases and J dropped 6; count of bases not matched to a gene: 4. The chain's CDR3 is CASSKGAGEQYV. Here the CDR3 DNA reads TGTGCCAGCAGTAAGGGGGCGGGCGAGCAGTACGTC.

The chain combines TRBV27 with TRBJ2-1; TRBD2 aligns across 15 bases. The germline gives CDR1 MNHEY, CDR2 SMNVEV (reference sequence). The junction had 6 bases not matched to a gene; V was cut back by 3 bases and J by 6 bases. This CDR3 is 17 amino acids long. The CDR3 DNA is TGTGCCAGCAGTTTTGGGACTAGCGGGGGGCTAGGCAATGAGCAGTTCTTC. This sequence encodes CASSFGTSGGLGNEQFF.

The table lists this clonotype with many counts. The chain joins TRBV7-2 to TRBJ1-5; unclear D gene. The CDR3 consists of 16 residues. The germline CDR1 and CDR2 sequences are SGHTA and FQGNSA. V gave up 3 bases and J gave up 0 bases, with 12 bases separating them. In DNA, the CDR3 is TGTGCCAGCAGCTTGGGCAGTGGATATAGCAATCAGCCCCAGCATTTT. It specifies CASSLGSGYSNQPQHF.

The rearrangement uses TRBV3-1 and TRBJ2-1, with no clear D. Germline CDR1 and CDR2: LGHDT and YNNKEL (reference sequence). CDR3 length: 17 residues. The V gene lost 0 bases and the J gene lost 2 bases, with 14 bases spanning the gap. CDR3 in amino acids: CASSQDAPWSAYNEQFF. CDR3 bases: TGTGCCAGCAGCCAAGATGCCCCCTGGAGTGCCTACAATGAGCAGTTCTTC.

This clonotype was counted between two and nine times. The chain couples TRBV28 to TRBJ2-5; tentative D call: TRBD1 (5 bases). Trimming stripped 5 bases from V and 2 bases from J, with 12 bases between. The CDR3 length is 14 residues. The germline V gene encodes CDR1 MDHEN and CDR2 SYDVKM. The CDR3 protein is CASSTGIPQETQYF. The CDR3 region has the DNA TGTGCCAGCAGTACAGGCATCCCTCAAGAGACCCAGTACTTC.

Of note for this clonotype: This clone may be a read error of a much larger clone one base away. This likely comes from a read error, as the CDR3 has no conserved phenylalanine or tryptophan at its end. The V call is TRBV7-2, the J call TRBJ1-2, with no clear D. The CDR3 contains 17 residues. Germline CDR1 SGHTA, CDR2 FQGNSA. With 3 bases removed from V and 0 bases from J, the gap between germline ends came to 17 bases. The CDR3 sequence: CASSLERVGQANYGYTV. The CDR3 DNA is TGTGCCAGCAGCTTGGAGAGGGTAGGGCAAGCTAACTATGGCTACACCGTC.

In this sample, this clonotype turned up a few times. The chain employs TRBV6-1 and TRBJ2-5; 9 nucleotides agree with TRBD2. Germline CDR1 reads MNHNS; CDR2 reads SASEGT. Trimming cost V 5 bases and J 4 bases; bases outside gene matches: 8. There are 15 residues in the CDR3. The chain's CDR3 is CASSLIAGAGETQYF. In nucleotides, the CDR3 is TGTGCCAGCAGTCTAATAGCGGGGGCGGGAGAGACCCAGTACTTC.

This clonotype was detected ten times or more. The chain recombines TRBV7-9 with TRBJ1-2; D is unresolved. The V end lost 0 bases, the J end lost 8 bases, and 10 bases lay between the germline ends. The CDR3 sequence is 13 residues long. Germline V CDR1 and CDR2: SEHNR, FQNEAQ (reference sequence). CDR3 amino acids: CASSLALRGGYTF. CDR3 nucleotides: TGTGCCAGCAGCTTAGCTCTACGAGGGGGCTACACCTTC. Combining the CDR3 with reference TRBV7-9 and TRBJ1-2 gives the whole variable domain DTGVSQNPRHKITKRGQNVTFRCDPISEHNRLYWYRQTLGQGPEFLTYFQNEAQLEKSRLLSDRFSAERPKGSFSTLEIQRTEQGDSAMYLCASSLALRGGYTFGSGTRLTVV.

The table lists this clonotype with many counts. The chain uses TRBV6-5 and TRBJ2-7; unclear D gene. The CDR3 has 18 residues. V was pared by 0 bases and J by 3 bases, with 21 bases between. Germline CDR1 and CDR2: MNHEY and SVGAGI. CDR3 residues: CASSYSNLSAGSNYEQYV. The DNA of the CDR3 is TGTGCCAGCAGTTACTCCAACCTTTCCGCAGGCTCAAACTACGAGCAGTACGTC.

Concerning this clonotype itself: Mismatch with germline at one junction end may stem from a read error. V usage is TRBV5-6 and J usage is TRBJ1-4; D is unclear. The germline CDR1 and CDR2 sequences are SGHDT and YYEEEE. CDR3 length: 18 residues. The CDR3 coding sequence is TGTACCAGCAGCTTAAGGCCCGCCCGAGGACCACCCAATGAAAAACTGTTTTTT. It encodes CTSSLRPARGPPNEKLFF.

This clonotype came up many times. The V and J genes are TRBV7-8 and TRBJ2-5; TRBD1 or TRBD2 may be the D gene (5 bases each). Germline V gene sequence: CDR1 SGHVS, CDR2 FQNEAQ. The CDR3 covers 14 residues. V was trimmed by 4 bases and J by 5 bases, leaving 14 bases between them. CDR3 coding DNA: TGTGCCAGCAGCTCTAGAGGGGCAGGGGAGACCCAGTACTTC. It encodes CASSSRGAGETQYF.

This clonotype appeared a few times. This chain connects TRBV6-1 to TRBJ2-2; D is undetermined. V was trimmed by 2 bases and J by 8 bases, leaving 21 bases between them. The germline gives CDR1 MNHNS, CDR2 SASEGT. This CDR3 has 17 amino acids. The CDR3 DNA reads TGTGCCAGCAGTGAAAACGAGAGACTGGCCAATTTGGGGGAGCTGTTTTTT. Amino acids: CASSENERLANLGELFF.

This clonotype was detected many times. The chain is built from TRBV7-6 and TRBJ1-4; D gene unclear. CDR3 length: 15 residues. Germline loops: CDR1 SGHVS, CDR2 FNYEAQ. Trimming stripped 5 bases from V and 7 bases from J, with 17 bases between. CDR3 sequence reads: CASSPEQSGFEKLFF. The CDR3 nucleotides read TGTGCCAGCAGCCCAGAACAGTCAGGTTTTGAAAAACTGTTTTTT.

This chain uses TRBV7-8 with TRBJ2-1, with D tentatively TRBD1 or TRBD2 (5 bases each). Trimming stripped 3 bases from V and 7 bases from J, with 22 bases between. The germline gives CDR1 SGHVS, CDR2 FQNEAQ. The CDR3 is made up of 17 amino acids. The CDR3 spells CASSFRDRLALINEQFF. The CDR3 DNA reads as TGTGCCAGCAGCTTCCGGGACCGGCTAGCCTTAATTAATGAGCAGTTCTTC.